This entry describes one TCR beta chain. The data were obtained in a study of shared clonotypes between healthy human individuals. Turning to the study itself: Each donor contributed plates that comprised three CD4 naive, three CD4 memory, two CD8 naive and one CD8 memory.

Profiled with immunoSEQ multiplex PCR; TCRdb holds only in-frame clones, not every one. The table has about 1.1 million clones, about four fifths seen once. Trimming removed 1 base from V and 4 bases from J; junction bases left unmatched: 5. Per germline, CDR1 LNHDA and CDR2 SQIVND (reference sequence). The CDR3 loop spans 15 amino acids. The rearrangement joins TRBV19 to TRBJ1-2; 8 bases line up with TRBD1. The sequenced sample was memory CD4+ T cells from PBMCs. As for subset: CD45RA-negative fraction. The sequence was obtained from a young man in good health. Some clones in this sample may be carry-over from other donors' samples. CDR3 loop: CASSIGPGGSYGYTF. CDR3 coding DNA: TGTGCCAGTAGTATAGGACCAGGGGGCTCCTATGGCTACACCTTC.